This T cell receptor (beta chain) was recovered during a study of long-term antiretroviral therapy in people with HIV. Whole-study results and caveats: Every time point showed a repertoire led by clones expanded before ART.

The sample holds a few counts of this clone. As yet, its antigen is unknown. Germline V gene sequence: CDR1 SGHRS, CDR2 YFSETQ. The junction had 13 bases not matched to a gene; V was cut back by 1 base and J by 9 bases. The CDR3 extends over 17 amino acids. Survey-level resolution applied to immunoSEQ assay v3.0. Clones were sequenced by immunoSEQ multiplex PCR, and TCRdb holds only the in-frame ones, with some missing. The sample contains roughly 40,000 clones, around 85% of which appear only once. This specimen was unsorted PBMCs, taken 1.2 years after starting antiretroviral therapy. This chain connects TRBV5-1 to TRBJ1-6; TRBD1 agrees at 7 bases. The origin of this receptor is a woman aged 45 to 65 with HIV. CDR3 region: CASSLRSTGESASPLHF. The CDR3 DNA reads TGCGCCAGCAGCTTGCGGTCAACAGGGGAGTCGGCTTCACCCCTCCACTTT.